The text below deals with one T cell receptor beta chain. Its cognate antigen is unknown. The junction and the germline gene differ at one end; a read error may be behind it. CDR1 is MNHNY, CDR2 SVGAGI, per germline (reference sequence). This CDR3 is 14 amino acids long. The sample originates from a study of T cells after posttransplantation cyclophosphamide. Findings and caveats of the study: Recipient CMV seropositivity and CMV reactivation strongly tracked TRB clonality.

The table came from immunoSEQ multiplex PCR; TCRdb's copy has only in-frame clones and leaves some out. The sample lists about 52,000 clones, around 94% occurring once. The related graft donor's blood sample was taken on the day of bone marrow donation. The TCR sequence derives from a woman aged 25 to 39 in good health and a related stem cell transplant donor. Sequenced material: PBMCs. The V and J genes are TRBV6-6 and TRBJ1-2; TRBD1 matches at 8 bases. The CDR3 reads CASSQTGGDYGYIF. As DNA, the CDR3 is TGTGCCAGCAGTCAAACAGGGGGGGACTATGGCTACATCTTC.